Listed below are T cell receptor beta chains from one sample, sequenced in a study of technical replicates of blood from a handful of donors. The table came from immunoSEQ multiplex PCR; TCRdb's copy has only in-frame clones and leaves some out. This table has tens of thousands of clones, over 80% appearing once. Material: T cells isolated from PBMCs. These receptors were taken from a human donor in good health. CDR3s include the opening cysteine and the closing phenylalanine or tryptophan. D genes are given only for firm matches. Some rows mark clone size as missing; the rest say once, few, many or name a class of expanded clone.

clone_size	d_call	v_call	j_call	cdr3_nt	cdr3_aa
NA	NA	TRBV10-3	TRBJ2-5	TGTGCCATCAGTGATGGAGGGGAAGAGACCCAGTACTTC	CAISDGGEETQYF
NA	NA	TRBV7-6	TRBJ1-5	TGTGCCAGCAGCCCGAGAGCTGATAGCAATCAGCCCCAGCATTTT	CASSPRADSNQPQHF
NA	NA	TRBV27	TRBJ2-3	TGTGCCAGCAGTCTCCTCCAGCGGGCTAGCACAGATACGCAGTATTTT	CASSLLQRASTDTQYF
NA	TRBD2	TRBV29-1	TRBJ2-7	TGCAGCGTAATGAAACGTGGGACTAGCGCCCCTCTTACTCAGTACGAGCAGTACTTC	CSVMKRGTSAPLTQYEQYF
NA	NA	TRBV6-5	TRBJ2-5	TGTGCCAGCAGTTACGGGCAGGTGGAGACCCAGTACTTC	CASSYGQVETQYF
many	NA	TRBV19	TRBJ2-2	TGTGCCAGTGAACGAGCTAGTATAACCGGGGAGCTGTTTTTT	CASERASITGELFF
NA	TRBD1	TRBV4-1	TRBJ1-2	TGCGCCAGCAGCCTGGGACCGGGACAGGGCGTCTATGGCTACACCTTC	CASSLGPGQGVYGYTF
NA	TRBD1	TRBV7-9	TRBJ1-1	TGTGCCAGCAGCTTCACCAGGGGGCGGAACACTGAAGCTTTCTTT	CASSFTRGRNTEAFF
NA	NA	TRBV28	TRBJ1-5	TGTGCCAGCAGTTTCTATGGAGAGTATAGCAATCAGCCCCAGCATTTT	CASSFYGEYSNQPQHF
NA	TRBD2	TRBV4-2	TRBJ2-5	TGTGCCAGCAGCCCACGGGGGACTAGTCGAGAAGAGACCCAGTACTTC	CASSPRGTSREETQYF
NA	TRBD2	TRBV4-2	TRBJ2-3	TGTGCCAGCAGCCAAGATCTTAGTGCGGGAGTGAGTACAGATACGCAGTATTTT	CASSQDLSAGVSTDTQYF
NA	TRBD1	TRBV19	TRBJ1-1	TGTGCCAGTAGCTTAACAGGGGGAACTGAAGCTTTCTTT	CASSLTGGTEAFF
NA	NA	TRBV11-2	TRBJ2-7	TGTGCCAGCAGCTTATCAGGGGAGCAGTACTTC	CASSLSGEQYF
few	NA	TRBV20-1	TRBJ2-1	TGCAGTGCTAGACAGGTGAATGAGCAGTTCTTC	CSARQVNEQFF
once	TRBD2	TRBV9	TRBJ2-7	TGTGCCAGCAGCGTAGGGGGACTAAACTCCTACGAGCAGTACTTC	CASSVGGLNSYEQYF
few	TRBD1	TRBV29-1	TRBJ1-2	TGCAGCGTTGAAACAGGGGGCTACGGCTACACCTTC	CSVETGGYGYTF
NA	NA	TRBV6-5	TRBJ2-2	TGTGCCAGCAGTTACGGGCGTCCCGGGGAGCTGTTTTTT	CASSYGRPGELFF
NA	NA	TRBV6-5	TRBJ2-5	TGTGCCAGCAGTACCGGGACATTCGAGACCCAGTACTTC	CASSTGTFETQYF
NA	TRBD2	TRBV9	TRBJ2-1	TGTGCCAGCAGCGGCTTAGCGGGGGGCACCTACAATGAGCAGTTCTTC	CASSGLAGGTYNEQFF
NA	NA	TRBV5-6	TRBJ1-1	TGTGCCAGCAGCTCGGGGGGGCTTACTGAAGCTTTCTTT	CASSSGGLTEAFF
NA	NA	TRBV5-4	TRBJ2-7	TGTGCCAGCAGCTGGGACACCCTCTCCTACGAGCAGTACTTC	CASSWDTLSYEQYF
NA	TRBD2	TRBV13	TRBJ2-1	TGTGCCAGCAGCTTATACCGAGCGGGAGTAAATGAGCAGTTCTTC	CASSLYRAGVNEQFF
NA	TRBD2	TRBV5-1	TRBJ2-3	TGCGCCAGCAGCTTGGAGGATAGCGGGGGAGAAGCAGATACGCAGTATTTT	CASSLEDSGGEADTQYF
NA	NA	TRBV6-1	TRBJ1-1	TGTGCCAGCAGTGAAACCCGGGGAAGGACTGAAGCTTTCTTT	CASSETRGRTEAFF
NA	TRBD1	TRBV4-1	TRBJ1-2	TGCGCCAGCAGCCAAGAGGGGACAGGGTTGGACTATGGCTACACCTTC	CASSQEGTGLDYGYTF
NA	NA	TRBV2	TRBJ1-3	TGTGCCAGCAGCAGGACAGCCAAAACTGTGGTATATTTT	CASSRTAKTVVYF
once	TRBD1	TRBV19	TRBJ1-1	TGTGCCAGTAGTATAAGGACAGGGGGCACTGAAGCTTTCTTT	CASSIRTGGTEAFF
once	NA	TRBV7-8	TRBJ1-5	TGTGCCAGCAGCTCCTATAGCAATCAGCCCCAGCATTTT	CASSSYSNQPQHF
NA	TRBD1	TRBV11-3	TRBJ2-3	TGTGCCAGCAGCCAACAGGGGCCAGATACGCAGTATTTT	CASSQQGPDTQYF
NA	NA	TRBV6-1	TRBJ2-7	TGTGCCAGCAGTGATATCTCAGGGGCTCACGAGCAGTACTTC	CASSDISGAHEQYF
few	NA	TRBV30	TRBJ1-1	TGTGCCTGGACGGGTGGCGAAGGCACTGAAGCTTTCTTT	CAWTGGEGTEAFF
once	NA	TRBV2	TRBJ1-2	TGTGCCAGCAGTGAAGATAGGGGGGGCTATGGCTACACCTTC	CASSEDRGGYGYTF
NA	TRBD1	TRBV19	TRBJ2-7	TGTGCCAGTAGTCCCGCTCTTCCCGGGACAGGTTTCTTCTACGAGCAGTACTTC	CASSPALPGTGFFYEQYF
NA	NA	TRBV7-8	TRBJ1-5	TGTGCCAGCAGCTTAGCGCTGGGAGAGAGCAATCAGCCCCAGCATTTT	CASSLALGESNQPQHF
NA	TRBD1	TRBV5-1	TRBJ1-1	TGCGCCAGCAGCCCACAGGGGGTGGTAACTGAAGCTTTCTTT	CASSPQGVVTEAFF
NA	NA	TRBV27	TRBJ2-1	TGTGCCAGCGGGGAGCGGAGCTCCTACAATGAGCAGTTCTTC	CASGERSSYNEQFF
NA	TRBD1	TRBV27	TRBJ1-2	TGTGCCAGCAGTTTAGGGTCGGAGACAGGGGGCATCTATGGCTACACCTTC	CASSLGSETGGIYGYTF
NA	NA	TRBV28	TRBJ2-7	TGTGCCAGCAGTTTAGGTCCCAGGGGCTACGAGCAGTACTTC	CASSLGPRGYEQYF
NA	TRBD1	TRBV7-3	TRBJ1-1	TGTGCCAGCAGTGACAGGGGTTTGAACACTGAAGCTTTCTTT	CASSDRGLNTEAFF
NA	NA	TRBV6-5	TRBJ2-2	TGTGCCAGCAGTGGAGCGAACACCGGGGAGCTGTTTTTT	CASSGANTGELFF